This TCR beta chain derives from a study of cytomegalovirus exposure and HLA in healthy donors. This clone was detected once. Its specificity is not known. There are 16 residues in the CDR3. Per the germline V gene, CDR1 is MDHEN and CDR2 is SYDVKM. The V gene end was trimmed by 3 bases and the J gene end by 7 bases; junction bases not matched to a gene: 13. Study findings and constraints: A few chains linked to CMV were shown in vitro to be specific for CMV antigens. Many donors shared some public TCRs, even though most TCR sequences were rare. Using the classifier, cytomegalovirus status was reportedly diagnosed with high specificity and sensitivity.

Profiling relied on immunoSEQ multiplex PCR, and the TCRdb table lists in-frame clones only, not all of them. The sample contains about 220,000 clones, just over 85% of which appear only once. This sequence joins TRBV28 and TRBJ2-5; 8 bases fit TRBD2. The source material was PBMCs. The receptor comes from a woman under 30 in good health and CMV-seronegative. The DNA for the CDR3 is TGTGCCAGCAGTTTCCCAGCCGGGCCCAGCGGGGGGACCCAGTACTTC. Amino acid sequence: CASSFPAGPSGGTQYF.